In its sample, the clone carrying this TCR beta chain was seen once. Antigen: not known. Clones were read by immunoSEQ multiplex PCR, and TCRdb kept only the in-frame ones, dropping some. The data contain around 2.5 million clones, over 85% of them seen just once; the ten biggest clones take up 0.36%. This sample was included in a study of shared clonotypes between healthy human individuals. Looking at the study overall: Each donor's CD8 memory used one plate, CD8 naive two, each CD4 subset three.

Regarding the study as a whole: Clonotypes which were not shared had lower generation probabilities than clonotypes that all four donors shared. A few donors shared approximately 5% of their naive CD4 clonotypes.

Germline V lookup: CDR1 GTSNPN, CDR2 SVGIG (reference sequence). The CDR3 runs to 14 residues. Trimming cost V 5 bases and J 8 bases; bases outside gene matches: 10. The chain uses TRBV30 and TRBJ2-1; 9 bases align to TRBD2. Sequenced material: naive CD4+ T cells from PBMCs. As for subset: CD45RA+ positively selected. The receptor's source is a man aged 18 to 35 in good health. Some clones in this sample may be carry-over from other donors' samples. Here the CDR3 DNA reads TGTGCCTGGGGCAGGGGGACTAGCTTCTATGAGCAGTTCTTC. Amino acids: CAWGRGTSFYEQFF.